One sample yielded the 19 T cell receptor beta chains listed below, sequenced in a study of T cells in Graves' hyperthyroidism and ophthalmopathy. Amplification of TCR beta CDR3 regions was performed using RNA transcripts as template. The TCR CDR3 first-round RT-PCR relied on the HTBI primer set. TCRdb ran MiXCR on the multiplex PCR reads and lists one entry per CDR3 protein. The table includes 660,000 or so distinct CDR3 sequences, roughly 20% detected once. The sequencing input was blood. These receptors originate from a man aged 30 to 45 with Graves' ophthalmopathy.

This clonotype turned up a few times. The gene calls are TRBV4-1 and TRBJ1-4; a possible D gene is TRBD1 (5 bases). This CDR3 has 12 amino acids. V gave up 7 bases and J gave up 10 bases, with 13 bases separating them. From germline, CDR1 is MGHRA and CDR2 YSYEKL. As DNA, the CDR3 is TGCGCCAGCAAGGGGACCTTGGGAAAACTGTTTTTT. It is translated as CASKGTLGKLFF.

In the case of this clonotype: One base away lies a much larger clone, so this may be a sequencing read error. It is likely a read error, because the conserved phenylalanine at the end of the CDR3 is missing. V gene TRBV7-9 combines with J gene TRBJ2-5, with D maybe TRBD2 (5 bases). Germline CDR1 reads SEHNR; CDR2 reads FQNEAQ (reference sequence). Trimming shortened V by 4 bases and J by 4 bases, and 16 bases separated the two germline ends. This CDR3 is built from 15 residues. CDR3 region: CASSSPGMRGETQYL. The DNA of the CDR3 is TGTGCCAGCAGCTCGCCGGGGATGAGAGGAGAGACCCAGTACCTC.

This clonotype has just a few counts. The chain couples TRBV7-9 to TRBJ1-2; 11 bases match TRBD1. This CDR3 region has 13 residues. Germline V CDR1 and CDR2: SEHNR, FQNEAQ (reference sequence). Trimming took 11 bases from V and 0 from J; bases not matched to a gene: 2. The CDR3 nucleotides read TGTGCCGGACAGGGGGCATCTAACTATGGCTACACCTTC. Its translation is CAGQGASNYGYTF.

There are a few counts of this clonotype. The chain carries TRBV29-1 and TRBJ1-4; D is uncertain. V gave up 4 bases and J gave up 7 bases, with 10 bases separating them. Germline lookup yields CDR1 SQVTM and CDR2 ANQGSEA. The CDR3 loop spans 12 amino acids. CDR3 nucleotide sequence: TGCAGCGTTGCCCACGTGGGTGAAAAACTGTTTTTT. Protein sequence: CSVAHVGEKLFF.

Many counts were recorded for this clonotype. This chain links TRBV11-2 with TRBJ2-1, with 7 bases identical to TRBD2. Germline-derived CDR1 and CDR2 are SGHAT and FQNNGV. With 1 base clipped from V and 6 bases from J, the junction kept 6 bases outside the gene matches. This CDR3 region has 15 residues. The CDR3 loop reads CASSLAGGESNEQFF. DNA of the CDR3: TGTGCCAGCAGCTTAGCGGGAGGAGAGAGCAATGAGCAGTTCTTC.

V usage is TRBV5-1 and J usage is TRBJ1-3, with unresolved D. Germline-derived CDR1 and CDR2 are SGHRS and YFSETQ. V lost 5 bases, J lost 3 bases, and 15 bases lay in between. The CDR3 sequence is 15 residues long. In DNA, the CDR3 is TGCGCCAGCAGACCTGACATGGGTTATGGAAACACCATATATTTT. Translating it yields CASRPDMGYGNTIYF.

The sample holds a few counts of this clonotype. The chain uses TRBV20-1 and TRBJ2-7, with D uncertain. Per the germline V gene, CDR1 is DFQATT and CDR2 is SNEGSKA (reference sequence). V was shortened by 4 bases and J by 9 bases, with 10 bases between the two germline ends. The CDR3 sequence is 10 residues long. CDR3 sequence reads: CSAMATGQYF. The CDR3 DNA is TGCAGTGCTATGGCCACCGGGCAGTACTTC.

Ten or more counts support this clonotype. This chain joins TRBV7-3 and TRBJ2-3; 8 positions agree with TRBD2. This CDR3 region has 15 residues. Trimming took 1 base from V and 5 from J; bases not matched to a gene: 5. Germline V CDR1 and CDR2: SGHTA, FQGTGA. The chain's CDR3 is CASSLSGLAGDTQYF. The CDR3 DNA follows: TGTGCCAGCAGCTTAAGTGGGCTAGCGGGAGATACGCAGTATTTT.

The V call is TRBV5-1, the J call TRBJ2-3; 13 bases map to TRBD2. The CDR3 is 15 amino acids. Losses at the gene ends were 8 bases for V and 3 bases for J; bases not matched to a gene: 6. Germline V lookup: CDR1 SGHRS, CDR2 YFSETQ. The CDR3 protein is CASLLAGGPTDTQYF. Written as DNA, the CDR3 is TGCGCCAGTTTACTAGCGGGAGGGCCGACAGATACGCAGTATTTT.

This clonotype was recorded at least ten times. The chain's CDR3 is CASRNLGRSEGDGYTF. CDR3 sequence (DNA): TGTGCCAGCAGGAACCTCGGGCGATCGGAGGGGGATGGCTACACCTTC. This rearrangement joins TRBV12-3 or TRBV12-4 to TRBJ1-2; D may be TRBD1 (6 bases). The CDR3 runs 16 residues. The germline V and J ends were trimmed by 6 bases and 6 bases, with 23 bases remaining between them.

This clonotype was seen more than once but under ten times. The CDR3 protein is CASSSGQNQPQHF. CDR3 nucleotide sequence: TGTGCCAGCAGTTCCGGACAGAATCAGCCCCAGCATTTT. The chain carries TRBV12-3 or TRBV12-4 and TRBJ1-5, with TRBD1 as a possible D gene (6 bases). The V end lost 4 bases, the J end lost 4 bases, and 8 bases lay between the germline ends. This CDR3 is 13 amino acids long.

At least ten counts were recorded for this clonotype. The chain couples TRBV27 to TRBJ1-2; the match to TRBD1 covers 8 bases. The germline V gene has CDR1 MNHEY and CDR2 SMNVEV (reference sequence). V shed 7 bases and J 8 bases; nucleotides not matched to a gene: 6. This CDR3 is built from 12 residues. As DNA, the CDR3 is TGTGCCAGCATGGGACAGGATCTCGGCTACACCTTC. It specifies CASMGQDLGYTF.

This chain connects TRBV20-1 to TRBJ2-7; a weak D match, TRBD2 (6 bases). This CDR3 comprises 14 residues. CDR1 is DFQATT, CDR2 SNEGSKA, per germline (reference sequence). V was shortened by 0 bases and J by 1 base, with 10 bases between the two germline ends. CDR3 residues: CSARDSRGSYEQYF. Here the CDR3 DNA reads TGCAGTGCTAGAGATTCACGGGGGTCCTACGAGCAGTACTTC.

Only a few counts were recorded for this clonotype. The chain carries TRBV5-8 and TRBJ1-2; 8 positions agree with TRBD1. V shed 5 bases and J 0 bases; nucleotides not matched to a gene: 6. There are 15 residues in the CDR3. Per the germline V gene, CDR1 is SGHTS and CDR2 is YDEGEE. Here the CDR3 reads CASRDPGQANYGYTF. CDR3 bases: TGTGCCAGCAGAGATCCGGGACAGGCTAACTATGGCTACACCTTC.

The V gene is TRBV12-3 or TRBV12-4, the J gene TRBJ1-5; the match to TRBD1 covers 7 bases. The CDR3 contains 14 residues. V lost 4 bases and J lost 5; bases outside the gene matches: 5. The DNA of the CDR3 is TGTGCCAGCAGTTGGGCCAGGGGGTATCAGCCCCAGCATTTT. Its protein product is CASSWARGYQPQHF.

In its sample, this clonotype was seen a few times. This chain uses TRBV29-1 with TRBJ2-7, with 8 bases lining up with TRBD2. The germline V gene encodes CDR1 SQVTM and CDR2 ANQGSEA. CDR3 length: 15 residues. The ends lost 6 bases at V and 4 bases at J; junction bases unmatched: 14. CDR3 region: CSVATRLASPYEQYF. For the CDR3, the DNA is TGCAGCGTCGCAACGAGACTAGCGAGCCCATACGAGCAGTACTTC.

This clonotype has more than one count but fewer than ten. The V call is TRBV7-9, the J call TRBJ1-5; no clear D gene. The CDR3 is 14 residues long. The germline V gene encodes CDR1 SEHNR and CDR2 FQNEAQ (reference sequence). V dropped 5 bases and J dropped 2 bases, with 10 bases sitting between them. This CDR3 is CASSETSGNQPQHF. The CDR3 DNA reads as TGTGCCAGCAGCGAGACATCGGGCAATCAGCCCCAGCATTTT. Variable domain in full (rest from reference TRBV7-9 and TRBJ1-5): DTGVSQNPRHKITKRGQNVTFRCDPISEHNRLYWYRQTLGQGPEFLTYFQNEAQLEKSRLLSDRFSAERPKGSFSTLEIQRTEQGDSAMYLCASSETSGNQPQHFGDGTRLSIL.

This clonotype has just a few counts. The V call is TRBV9, the J call TRBJ2-2; 10 nucleotides line up with TRBD2. V lost 3 bases, J lost 7 bases, and 9 bases stayed unmatched. The CDR3 is 16 residues long. Looked up from germline, CDR1 is SGDLS and CDR2 is YYNGEE. The CDR3 spells CASSAGGGLAHGELFF. CDR3 nucleotide sequence: TGTGCCAGCAGCGCAGGAGGGGGACTAGCGCACGGGGAGCTGTTTTTT.

The chain links TRBV19 to TRBJ1-5; the match to TRBD1 covers 7 bases. The CDR3 has 15 amino acids. V was clipped by 3 bases and J by 3 bases; unmatched bases: 5. Looked up from germline, CDR1 is LNHDA and CDR2 is SQIVND (reference sequence). CDR3 sequence (DNA): TGTGCCAGTAGTATCGGACAGGTCAACAATCAGCCCCAGCATTTT. It codes for CASSIGQVNNQPQHF.